The 27 T cell receptor beta chains listed next were all sequenced from one sample in a study of shared clonotypes between healthy human individuals. Naive CD8 cells lacked CD45RO, underwent positive selection for CCR7 and left out terminally differentiated effector memory CD45RA+ cells. TCRdb keeps only in-frame clones here, not all; method: immunoSEQ multiplex PCR. The data hold hundreds of thousands of clones, with about 96% observed a single time. The sample comprised naive CD8+ T cells sorted from blood. These receptors were obtained from a woman under 40 in good health.

The V gene is TRBV28, the J gene TRBJ2-5; D tentatively fits TRBD1 or TRBD2 (5 bases each). The CDR3 has 13 residues. Per germline, CDR1 MDHEN and CDR2 SYDVKM. Trimming took 8 bases from V and 4 from J, leaving 14 bases between them. The CDR3 reads CASQGVLGETQYF. The CDR3 DNA is TGTGCCAGCCAGGGAGTACTTGGAGAGACCCAGTACTTC.

This chain uses TRBV7-9 with TRBJ2-3, with TRBD2 matching over 8 bases. The CDR3 runs to 19 residues. Trimming took 5 bases from V and 3 from J; bases not matched to a gene: 19. The germline gives CDR1 SEHNR, CDR2 FQNEAQ (reference sequence). The CDR3 loop reads CASSPSVGDLERETDTQYF. CDR3 sequence (DNA): TGTGCCAGCAGCCCCTCCGTGGGGGACCTCGAGCGGGAGACAGATACGCAGTATTTT.

The chain carries TRBV21-1 and TRBJ2-1; the table names TRBD2, a call not compared with the DNA. TRBV21-1 is described as a pseudogene. The CDR3 loop spans 14 amino acids. The CDR3 reads CASSKGSGGNEQFF. Written as DNA, the CDR3 is TGTGCCAGCAGCAAAGGAAGCGGGGGAAATGAGCAGTTCTTC.

The gene calls are TRBV19 and TRBJ2-1, with D perhaps TRBD1 or TRBD2 (5 bases each). Germline-derived CDR1 and CDR2 are LNHDA and SQIVND (reference sequence). V was cut by 9 bases and J by 0 bases, with 12 bases left in between. The CDR3 sequence is 14 residues long. In DNA form, the CDR3 reads TGTGCCAGCAGCGCAGGGAGCTCCTACAATGAGCAGTTCTTC. This gives the protein CASSAGSSYNEQFF.

J is TRBJ1-2 and V is TRBV6-5, with D perhaps TRBD1 (6 bases). Trimming shortened V by 6 bases and J by 4 bases, and 18 bases separated the two germline ends. From germline, CDR1 is MNHEY and CDR2 SVGAGI. The CDR3 has 15 residues. DNA for the CDR3: TGTGCCAGCAGCCAATTCAGGGGAGGAGGCTATGGCTACACCTTC. Protein: CASSQFRGGGYGYTF.

The CDR3 sequence: CASRKVLGVEETQYF. The CDR3, as DNA: TGTGCCAGCAGAAAAGTCCTCGGGGTTGAAGAGACCCAGTACTTC. The V gene is TRBV7-9, the J gene TRBJ2-5; D possibly corresponds to TRBD2 (5 bases). Per germline, CDR1 SEHNR and CDR2 FQNEAQ (reference sequence). V was trimmed by 6 bases and J by 3 bases, leaving 17 bases between them. This CDR3 has 15 residues.

CDR3 region: CASNPPGGRSYEQYF. CDR3 in DNA: TGTGCCAGCAACCCTCCAGGGGGGCGGTCCTACGAGCAGTACTTC. This chain connects TRBV28 to TRBJ2-7, with TRBD1 as a possible D gene (7 bases). The CDR3 covers 15 residues. The V gene lost 7 bases and the J gene lost 1 base, with 17 bases spanning the gap. Germline loops: CDR1 MDHEN, CDR2 SYDVKM.

The V and J genes are TRBV2 and TRBJ2-1; D is unresolved. The CDR3 covers 12 residues. Germline assignment: CDR1 SNHLY and CDR2 FYNNEI. V was trimmed by 2 bases and J by 7 bases, leaving 6 bases between them. The CDR3 nucleotides are TGTGCCAGCAGTGAATGGGAAAATGAGCAGTTCTTC. Its translation is CASSEWENEQFF.

This clone was recorded once. The CDR3 loop reads CASSLPREETQYF. For the CDR3, the DNA is TGTGCCAGCAGTTTACCCAGGGAAGAGACCCAGTACTTC. The rearrangement uses TRBV28 and TRBJ2-5; a possible D gene is TRBD1 (5 bases). Trimming left V 2 bases short and J 3 bases short, with 7 bases between. CDR1 is MDHEN and CDR2 is SYDVKM in the germline V gene. The CDR3 spans 13 residues.

The rearrangement uses TRBV27 and TRBJ2-1; TRBD2 aligns across 8 bases. The CDR3 is 17 amino acids. The germline V gene has CDR1 MNHEY and CDR2 SMNVEV (reference sequence). With V trimmed by 8 bases and J by 5 bases, 17 bases remained unmatched. The CDR3 DNA reads TGTGCCAGCGCGATAGCGGGGTGGACCTATTTAAACAATGAGCAGTTCTTC. Protein: CASAIAGWTYLNNEQFF.

With respect to this clone: This sample includes further DNA sequences coding for the same CDR3. The gene calls are TRBV19 and TRBJ2-1; TRBD2 matches at 9 bases. CDR1 LNHDA and CDR2 SQIVND come from the germline V gene (reference sequence). The CDR3 totals 15 residues. The V and J ends lost 3 bases and 0 bases, in that order; junction bases with no gene match: 0. The CDR3 DNA is TGTGCCAGTAGTATTAGCGGGAGCTCCTACAATGAGCAGTTCTTC. Translated: CASSISGSSYNEQFF.

This clone showed up just once. This rearrangement joins TRBV11-2 to TRBJ2-7; D is perhaps TRBD1 or TRBD2 (8 bases each). The V end lost 4 bases, the J end lost 2 bases, and 15 bases lay between the germline ends. Germline CDR1 and CDR2: SGHAT and FQNNGV. This CDR3 contains 15 residues. CDR3 in amino acids: CASSWAGGQAYEQYF. For the CDR3, the DNA is TGTGCCAGCAGCTGGGCGGGGGGACAGGCCTACGAGCAGTACTTC. Using reference TRBV11-2 and TRBJ2-7 for the parts outside the CDR3, the full variable domain is EAGVAQSPRYKIIEKRQSVAFWCNPISGHATLYWYQQILGQGPKLLIQFQNNGVVDDSQLPKDRFSAERLKGVDSTLKIQPAKLEDSAVYLCASSWAGGQAYEQYFGPGTRLTVT.

The CDR3 DNA sequence: TGTGCCAGCAGTTTGACTAGCGGAAGCTCCTACGAGCAGTACTTC. Protein product: CASSLTSGSSYEQYF. The rearrangement uses TRBV11-3 and TRBJ2-7, with 9 bases matching TRBD2. This CDR3 contains 15 residues. J lost 0 bases, V lost 6 bases, and 6 bases had no gene match. Germline lookup yields CDR1 SGHNT and CDR2 YENEEA.

CDR3 residues: CASSLQETYEQYF. CDR3 sequence (DNA): TGTGCCAGCAGTCTCCAGGAGACCTACGAGCAGTACTTC. The chain carries TRBV27 and TRBJ2-7, with unresolved D. The CDR3 is made up of 13 amino acids. V was clipped by 5 bases and J by 2 bases, with 10 bases between them. Looked up from germline, CDR1 is MNHEY and CDR2 is SMNVEV (reference sequence).

The chain recombines TRBV30 with TRBJ2-5, with D unresolved. CDR1 and CDR2 from the germline V gene are GTSNPN and SVGIG (reference sequence). V lost 8 bases and J lost 5, with 9 bases in between. The CDR3 totals 10 residues. Here the CDR3 reads CAGEVETQYF. CDR3 coding DNA: TGTGCCGGGGAAGTGGAGACCCAGTACTTC.

The V call is TRBV27, the J call TRBJ1-2, with 8 bases aligning to TRBD1. This CDR3 comprises 14 residues. After removal of 0 bases from V and 6 bases from J, the junction contained 3 bases not matched to a gene. Germline values: CDR1 MNHEY, CDR2 SMNVEV (reference sequence). CDR3 nucleotide sequence: TGTGCCAGCAGTTTATCAGCAGGGGGCGATGGCTACACCTTC. Protein product: CASSLSAGGDGYTF.

Only one count was recorded for this clone. The CDR3 loop is CASSLLAGNYEQYF. The CDR3 nucleotides are TGTGCCAGCAGCTTGCTAGCGGGAAACTACGAGCAGTACTTC. The chain is built from TRBV5-6 and TRBJ2-7; 9 bases fit TRBD2. The ends lost 1 base at V and 3 bases at J; junction bases unmatched: 2. Germline V gene sequence: CDR1 SGHDT, CDR2 YYEEEE. The CDR3 has 14 residues.

V is TRBV28 and J is TRBJ1-2; weak D call: TRBD1 (6 bases). Germline assignment: CDR1 MDHEN and CDR2 SYDVKM. V was pared by 3 bases and J by 7 bases, with 12 bases between. The CDR3 sequence is 13 residues long. CDR3 DNA: TGTGCCAGCAGTTTTAGCTTAGGGGGTGGCTACACCTTC. Translated: CASSFSLGGGYTF.

The V gene is TRBV19, the J gene TRBJ1-1, with D possibly matching TRBD1 (6 bases). Trimming cost V 3 bases and J 8 bases, with 16 bases left between them. In germline, CDR1 is LNHDA, CDR2 SQIVND (reference sequence). This CDR3 has 14 residues. In DNA form, the CDR3 reads TGTGCCAGTAGTATTCAATCTAAAACAGGGGAAGCTTTCTTT. This gives the protein CASSIQSKTGEAFF.

This clone has a single count. This chain uses TRBV30 with TRBJ2-7; 9 bases align to TRBD2. The trim removed 4 bases at V and 6 bases at J, leaving 1 base unmatched. Germline CDR1 GTSNPN, CDR2 SVGIG (reference sequence). The CDR3 covers 11 residues. The DNA for the CDR3 is TGTGCCTGGACTAGCGGGACCGAGCAGTACTTC. Protein sequence: CAWTSGTEQYF.

This chain links TRBV10-2 with TRBJ2-2; 12 bases line up with TRBD2. The CDR3 has 16 residues. Germline CDR1 WSHSY, CDR2 SAAADI. V shed 10 bases, J shed 7 bases, and the junction held 13 bases outside the gene matches. The CDR3 region is CATPTSSGRADGELFF. CDR3 bases: TGCGCCACCCCAACCTCTAGCGGGAGGGCCGACGGGGAGCTGTTTTTT.

The rearrangement uses TRBV10-3 and TRBJ2-1; D is uncertain. The CDR3 spans 14 residues. The V gene's germline CDR1 is ENHRY and CDR2 SYGVKD. Trimming cost V 2 bases and J 2 bases, with 7 bases left between them. The CDR3: CAISEEATYNEQFF. The CDR3 DNA is TGTGCCATCAGTGAGGAGGCTACCTACAATGAGCAGTTCTTC.

This clone showed up just once. The chain joins TRBV9 to TRBJ2-7, with D unresolved. The germline gives CDR1 SGDLS, CDR2 YYNGEE. Trimming left V 0 bases short and J 5 bases short, with 9 bases between. The CDR3 length is 13 residues. The CDR3: CASSVDVMDEQYF. The CDR3 bases are TGTGCCAGCAGCGTAGACGTGATGGACGAGCAGTACTTC.

This sequence joins TRBV28 and TRBJ2-1; a possible D gene is TRBD2 (6 bases). The germline V gene has CDR1 MDHEN and CDR2 SYDVKM. The CDR3 is 14 residues long. Trimming removed 10 bases from V and 4 bases from J, with 17 bases in between. This CDR3 reads CAIQPSGEYNEQFF. DNA for the CDR3: TGTGCCATCCAGCCGTCGGGAGAGTACAATGAGCAGTTCTTC. The full variable domain, with the rest looked up from reference TRBV28 and TRBJ2-1, is DVKVTQSSRYLVKRTGEKVFLECVQDMDHENMFWYRQDPGLGLRLIYFSYDVKMKEKGDIPEGYSVSREKKERFSLILESASTNQTSMYLCAIQPSGEYNEQFFGPGTRLTVL.

This sequence joins TRBV6-5 and TRBJ2-3; unclear D gene. Per germline, CDR1 MNHEY and CDR2 SVGAGI. V was trimmed by 0 bases and J by 2 bases, leaving 9 bases between them. This CDR3 is built from 15 residues. Here the CDR3 reads CASSYSVDPTDTQYF. CDR3 in DNA: TGTGCCAGCAGTTACTCGGTGGATCCCACAGATACGCAGTATTTT.

The V gene is TRBV6-6, the J gene TRBJ2-5; 8 bases line up with TRBD2. The CDR3 is 12 residues long. V lost 0 bases to trimming and J lost 14 bases; unmatched junction nucleotides: 5. Per the germline V gene, CDR1 is MNHNY and CDR2 is SVGAGI (reference sequence). The CDR3, as DNA: TGTGCCAGCAGTTACTCCCGGGAGGGGTCATACTTC. The encoded protein is CASSYSREGSYF.

The J gene is TRBJ2-3, the V gene TRBV27; possibly TRBD2 for D (6 bases). Trimming took off 4 bases at V and 1 base at J, with 9 bases between the two ends. The CDR3 sequence is 14 residues long. Germline V gene data show CDR1 as MNHEY and CDR2 as SMNVEV (reference sequence). The CDR3 coding sequence is TGTGCCAGCAGTTCGGGAGTGGGCACAGATACGCAGTATTTT. It specifies CASSSGVGTDTQYF.